The next 21 T cell receptor beta chains were all read from a single sample in a study of CD8 T cells in ankylosing spondylitis. These receptors are not linked to any known antigen. Study-wide points: Characteristic of ankylosing spondylitis blood, it appeared, was a TCR beta motif comprising about 8 highly homologous variants.

TCRdb analysed the 5' RACE reads with MiXCR anew, one entry per CDR3 protein. The table has roughly 700,000 distinct CDR3 sequences, 19% seen once. Sequenced sample: blood, either unsorted or a sorted T cell fraction (not recorded which). These receptors came from a male donor with ankylosing spondylitis.

The V gene is TRBV2, the J gene TRBJ2-7; 8 nucleotides line up with TRBD1. Germline loops: CDR1 SNHLY, CDR2 FYNNEI. J lost 2 bases, V lost 3 bases, and 12 bases had no gene match. The CDR3 has 17 amino acids. CDR3 sequence: CASSEGTDRDFPYEQYF. In nucleotides, the CDR3 is TGTGCCAGCAGTGAGGGAACGGACAGGGACTTCCCCTACGAGCAGTACTTC.

V is TRBV9 and J is TRBJ1-1, with unresolved D. Germline assignment: CDR1 SGDLS and CDR2 YYNGEE. There are 12 residues in the CDR3. V was trimmed by 6 bases and J by 3 bases, leaving 9 bases between them. The CDR3 region has the DNA TGTGCCAGCACCCCTTGGGACACTGAAGCTTTCTTT. Translating it yields CASTPWDTEAFF. Full variable domain (remainder filled in from reference TRBV9 and TRBJ1-1): DSGVTQTPKHLITATGQRVTLRCSPRSGDLSVYWYQQSLDQGLQFLIQYYNGEERAKGNILERFSAQQFPDLHSELNLSSLELGDSALYFCASTPWDTEAFFGQGTRLTVV.

This clonotype was recorded a few times. The chain recombines TRBV18 with TRBJ2-5; 9 positions agree with TRBD2. This CDR3 comprises 16 residues. J gave up 5 bases and V 3 bases, and 10 bases lay outside the gene matches. Looked up from germline, CDR1 is KGHSH and CDR2 is LQKENI. Here the CDR3 reads CASSPRVAGDLETQYF. Written as DNA, the CDR3 is TGTGCCAGCTCACCTAGGGTAGCGGGGGATCTGGAGACCCAGTACTTC.

A few counts support this clonotype. The V call is TRBV24-1, the J call TRBJ2-5; D call uncertain. Germline CDR1 reads KGHDR; CDR2 reads SFDVKD. Trimming removed 7 bases at V and 1 base at J, with 15 bases between. This CDR3 spans 15 amino acids. CDR3 sequence: CATRPPPNAQETQYF. The CDR3 DNA follows: TGTGCCACCAGACCACCCCCAAACGCCCAAGAGACCCAGTACTTC.

The chain uses TRBV20-1 and TRBJ2-1, with 10 bases fitting TRBD2. CDR3 length: 15 amino acids. Germline lookup yields CDR1 DFQATT and CDR2 SNEGSKA (reference sequence). V lost 6 bases, J lost 4 bases, and 9 bases stayed unmatched. CDR3 DNA: TGCAGTGCCGCCAATCTAGCGGGAGTATACAATGAGCAGTTCTTC. This gives the protein CSAANLAGVYNEQFF.

The chain uses TRBV12-3 or TRBV12-4 and TRBJ2-7; D unresolved. The CDR3 consists of 16 residues. V was pared by 5 bases and J by 3 bases, with 20 bases between. The CDR3 loop reads CASSRGSRAADYEQYF. Written as DNA, the CDR3 is TGTGCCAGCAGTAGAGGCTCTCGAGCCGCCGACTACGAGCAGTACTTC.

This clonotype was picked up a small number of times. V is TRBV10-3 and J is TRBJ1-2; 7 bases agree with TRBD1. V lost 10 bases to trimming and J lost 4 bases; unmatched junction nucleotides: 12. Germline CDR1 is ENHRY and CDR2 is SYGVKD. The CDR3 contains 14 residues. The CDR3 region is CATEKDREGYGYTF. CDR3 in DNA: TGTGCCACCGAAAAAGACAGGGAAGGCTATGGCTACACCTTC.

On this clonotype: The junction shows a germline mismatch at one end, possibly a read error. The rearrangement uses TRBV5-1 and TRBJ2-3, with D perhaps TRBD1 or TRBD2 (6 bases each). This CDR3 comprises 13 residues. Germline V gene sequence: CDR1 SGHRS, CDR2 YFSETQ. The CDR3 loop is CASSDGGTVTQYF. As DNA, the CDR3 is TGCGCCAGCAGCGACGGGGGCACAGTTACGCAGTATTTT.

The rearrangement joins TRBV5-1 to TRBJ2-3; perhaps TRBD2 as D (6 bases). This CDR3 region has 17 residues. CDR1 and CDR2 from the germline V gene are SGHRS and YFSETQ. Trimming stripped 1 base from V and 1 base from J, with 16 bases between. As DNA, the CDR3 is TGCGCCAGCAGCTTGAGGTCTAGCGAGCTACGCACAGATACGCAGTATTTT. Its translation is CASSLRSSELRTDTQYF.

This clonotype has only a few counts. The chain is built from TRBV7-2 and TRBJ2-7; TRBD2 matches 9 bases. V shed 2 bases and J 4 bases; nucleotides not matched to a gene: 3. Looked up from germline, CDR1 is SGHTA and CDR2 is FQGNSA. The CDR3 consists of 14 residues. The CDR3 is CASSLLAGLYEQYF. The CDR3 coding sequence is TGTGCCAGCAGCTTACTAGCGGGACTATACGAGCAGTACTTC.

In this sample, this clonotype turned up many times. The rearrangement uses TRBV12-3 or TRBV12-4 and TRBJ1-2; D unclear. Trimming removed 3 bases from V and 4 bases from J, with 12 bases in between. This CDR3 region has 14 residues. The CDR3 loop reads CASSFSGGIYGYTF. In DNA form, the CDR3 reads TGTGCCAGCAGTTTTAGCGGTGGAATCTATGGCTACACCTTC.

This chain joins TRBV29-1 and TRBJ2-2, with TRBD1 identical over 9 bases. V lost 7 bases to trimming and J lost 5 bases; unmatched junction nucleotides: 5. CDR1 is SQVTM and CDR2 is ANQGSEA in the germline V gene. The CDR3 has 13 residues. CDR3 in DNA: TGCAGCGCACAGGGGGCCCAGACCGGGGAGCTGTTTTTT. It specifies CSAQGAQTGELFF.

This clonotype was seen only a few times. The chain combines TRBV7-8 with TRBJ1-4, with D possibly being TRBD1 (5 bases). Germline V gene sequence: CDR1 SGHVS, CDR2 FQNEAQ. CDR3 length: 16 residues. Trimming took off 0 bases at V and 8 bases at J, with 16 bases between the two ends. The CDR3 DNA is TGTGCCAGCAGCTTAGCGCGGGCAGGGATAGGCGAAAAACTGTTTTTT. Its translation: CASSLARAGIGEKLFF.

This clonotype turned up a few times. The J gene is TRBJ2-7, the V gene TRBV28; 10 bases agree with TRBD2. CDR1 and CDR2 from the germline V gene are MDHEN and SYDVKM. The V and J ends lost 3 bases and 2 bases, in that order; junction bases with no gene match: 4. The CDR3 loop spans 15 amino acids. The CDR3 protein is CASSLWTSGAYEQYF. DNA of the CDR3: TGTGCCAGCAGTTTGTGGACTAGCGGAGCCTACGAGCAGTACTTC.

This clonotype has at least ten counts. The chain recombines TRBV5-1 with TRBJ1-5, with a tentative D call TRBD1 (6 bases). The CDR3 covers 15 residues. V lost 0 bases and J lost 4, with 11 bases in between. From germline, CDR1 is SGHRS and CDR2 YFSETQ. In nucleotides, the CDR3 is TGCGCCAGCAGCTTGGAGGACAGCTCGAATCAGCCCCAGCATTTT. The encoded protein is CASSLEDSSNQPQHF.

The rearrangement uses TRBV5-1 and TRBJ2-2, with 9 bases fitting TRBD2. CDR1 and CDR2 from the germline V gene are SGHRS and YFSETQ. With 1 base clipped from V and 7 bases from J, the junction kept 5 bases outside the gene matches. This CDR3 contains 15 residues. CDR3: CASSLLAGSGGELFF. CDR3 DNA: TGCGCCAGCAGCTTGCTAGCGGGGTCCGGCGGGGAGCTGTTTTTT.

Only a few counts were recorded for this clonotype. The rearrangement uses TRBV30 and TRBJ2-6, with D tentatively TRBD2 (5 bases). CDR1 is GTSNPN and CDR2 is SVGIG in the germline V gene (reference sequence). This CDR3 spans 14 amino acids. Trimming cost V 1 base and J 4 bases, with 8 bases left between them. CDR3 nucleotide sequence: TGTGCCTGGAGTGGAGGGTTAGGGGCCAACGTCCTGACTTTC. Translated: CAWSGGLGANVLTF.

In this sample, this clonotype turned up many times. This sequence joins TRBV4-3 and TRBJ2-1, with D possibly being TRBD2 (5 bases). Per germline, CDR1 LGHNA and CDR2 YSLEER. V lost 0 bases and J lost 0, with 9 bases in between. The CDR3 runs to 16 residues. The chain's CDR3 is CASSQDGAVSYNEQFF. The CDR3 region has the DNA TGCGCCAGCAGCCAAGATGGAGCGGTCTCCTACAATGAGCAGTTCTTC.

This clonotype has at least ten counts. The rearrangement uses TRBV20-1 and TRBJ2-1; 11 bases are a match to TRBD2. V shed 0 bases, J shed 4 bases, and the junction held 8 bases outside the gene matches. Germline V gene sequence: CDR1 DFQATT, CDR2 SNEGSKA (reference sequence). The CDR3 consists of 17 residues. The CDR3 here is CSARDRPTSGAYNEQFF. The CDR3 nucleotides are TGCAGTGCTAGAGACCGCCCGACTAGCGGGGCTTACAATGAGCAGTTCTTC.

This chain uses TRBV24-1 with TRBJ2-3; 12 bases agree with TRBD2. Looked up from germline, CDR1 is KGHDR and CDR2 is SFDVKD. This CDR3 is 15 amino acids long. After removal of 4 bases from V and 5 bases from J, the junction contained 3 bases not matched to a gene. For the CDR3, the DNA is TGTGCCACCAGTGACCCGGGACTAGCGGGAGATACGCAGTATTTT. It translates to CATSDPGLAGDTQYF.

This clonotype was detected only once. This chain connects TRBV7-3 to TRBJ2-3; TRBD1 is a possible D gene (6 bases). CDR3 length equals 13 residues. Germline CDR1 and CDR2: SGHTA and FQGTGA. The V and J ends lost 5 bases and 8 bases respectively, with 14 bases between them. The CDR3 nucleotides read TGTGCCAGCAGCAAACAGGGAGAGGGTACGCAGTATTTT. This codes for CASSKQGEGTQYF.